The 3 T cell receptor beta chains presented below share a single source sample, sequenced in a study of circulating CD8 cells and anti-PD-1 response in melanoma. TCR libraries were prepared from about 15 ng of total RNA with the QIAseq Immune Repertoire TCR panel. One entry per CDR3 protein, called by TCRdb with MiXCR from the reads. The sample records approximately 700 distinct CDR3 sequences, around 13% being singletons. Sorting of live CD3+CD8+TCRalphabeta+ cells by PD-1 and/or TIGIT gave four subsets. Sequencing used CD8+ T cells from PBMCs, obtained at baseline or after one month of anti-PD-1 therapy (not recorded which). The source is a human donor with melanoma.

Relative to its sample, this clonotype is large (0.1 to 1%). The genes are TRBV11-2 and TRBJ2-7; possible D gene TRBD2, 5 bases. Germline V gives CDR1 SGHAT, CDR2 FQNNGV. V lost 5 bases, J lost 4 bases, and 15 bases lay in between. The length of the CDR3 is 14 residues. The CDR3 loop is CASSQPNREYEQYF. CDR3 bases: TGTGCCAGCAGCCAACCGAATAGGGAGTACGAGCAGTACTTC.

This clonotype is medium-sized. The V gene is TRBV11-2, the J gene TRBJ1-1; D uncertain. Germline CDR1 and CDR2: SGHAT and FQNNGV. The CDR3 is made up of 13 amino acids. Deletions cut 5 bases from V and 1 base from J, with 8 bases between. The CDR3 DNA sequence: TGTGCCAGCAGCCCCGGGCCGAACACTGAAGCTTTCTTT. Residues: CASSPGPNTEAFF.

CDR3 DNA: TGTGCCAGTAGCTCCTACGGAAGGGACGAAAAACTGTTTTTT. This encodes CASSSYGRDEKLFF. This chain joins TRBV19 and TRBJ1-4, with D possibly TRBD1 on 5 matching bases. Looked up from germline, CDR1 is LNHDA and CDR2 is SQIVND (reference sequence). Trimming took off 6 bases at V and 8 bases at J, with 16 bases between the two ends. This CDR3 contains 14 residues.